This record looks at one TCR beta chain sequence and its context. The target antigen is unknown. The CDR3 sequence is 13 residues long. Germline lookup yields CDR1 MDHEN and CDR2 SYDVKM. Trimming took 8 bases from V and 6 from J; bases not matched to a gene: 8. Each CDR3 protein gets one entry after TCRdb re-called the reads with MiXCR. Of around 740,000 distinct CDR3 sequences listed, about a third were seen once; the top ten hold under 3%. The sample belongs to a study of T cell repertoires in cytomegalovirus infection. Whole-study context: Indicated by public TCR beta signatures were CMV infection and matching HLA type.

Study results and caveats: CMV carriers having the relevant HLA were flagged by cumulative public TCR beta family frequency.

This sequence joins TRBV28 and TRBJ2-7, with 9 positions matching TRBD1. The sequence was obtained from a human donor in good health (CMV status not recorded). Some clones in this sample may be carry-over from other donors' samples. Sequenced sample: PBMCs. This CDR3 reads CASGQDRGREQYF. The CDR3 nucleotides are TGTGCCAGCGGACAGGACAGGGGCCGCGAGCAGTACTTC.